The 7 T cell receptor beta chains listed next were all sequenced from one sample in a study of CD8 T cells in ankylosing spondylitis. TCRdb re-derived calls from the 5' RACE reads in MiXCR, one entry per CDR3 protein. The sample holds 10,000 to 15,000 distinct CDR3 sequences, approximately 3% seen once. Sequenced: blood, either unsorted or a sorted T cell fraction (not recorded which). Every receptor here comes from a male donor with ankylosing spondylitis or in good health (not recorded which).

In this sample, this clonotype turned up many times. The gene calls are TRBV9 and TRBJ2-2, with D perhaps matching TRBD1 (5 bases). The CDR3 is made up of 16 amino acids. V was pared by 6 bases and J by 3 bases, with 18 bases between. Per germline, CDR1 SGDLS and CDR2 YYNGEE. The CDR3 DNA reads TGTGCCAGCACCCGAACAGGTTTGGGTGACACCGGGGAGCTGTTTTTT. It translates to CASTRTGLGDTGELFF.

This clonotype has at least ten counts. The rearrangement links TRBV9 to TRBJ2-1; 11 bases align to TRBD2. Looked up from germline, CDR1 is SGDLS and CDR2 is YYNGEE. The CDR3 is 15 amino acids. The V segment lost 1 base and the J segment 5 bases; nucleotides outside the gene matches: 2. The CDR3: CASSVTSGSHNEQFF. CDR3 nucleotides: TGTGCCAGCAGCGTAACTAGCGGGAGCCACAATGAGCAGTTCTTC.

The table lists this clonotype with many counts. The gene calls are TRBV9 and TRBJ2-5; D is perhaps TRBD2 (6 bases). V was clipped by 2 bases and J by 3 bases, with 20 bases between them. The CDR3 is 17 amino acids. Germline V gives CDR1 SGDLS, CDR2 YYNGEE. The CDR3 loop is CASSVGGGARREETQYF. The CDR3 DNA follows: TGTGCCAGCAGCGTCGGAGGCGGGGCGCGGAGAGAAGAGACCCAGTACTTC.

This clonotype qualifies as medium-sized (0.01 to 0.1%). The rearrangement joins TRBV9 to TRBJ2-2; 13 bases match TRBD2. The V and J ends lost 1 base and 3 bases, in that order; junction bases with no gene match: 9. Germline lookup yields CDR1 SGDLS and CDR2 YYNGEE. There are 19 residues in the CDR3. CDR3 DNA sequence: TGTGCCAGCAGCGTATCCCCACTAGCGGGGGGGCGATACACCGGGGAGCTGTTTTTT. Amino acids: CASSVSPLAGGRYTGELFF.

This clonotype was recorded at least ten times. The rearrangement links TRBV9 to TRBJ2-1, with a possible D match to TRBD2 (5 bases). Germline V lookup: CDR1 SGDLS, CDR2 YYNGEE. This CDR3 is 14 amino acids long. Trimming shortened V by 1 base and J by 4 bases, and 9 bases separated the two germline ends. The CDR3 protein is CASSVSAGYNEQFF. The CDR3, as DNA: TGTGCCAGCAGCGTAAGCGCGGGTTACAATGAGCAGTTCTTC.

This clonotype has at least ten counts. The V call is TRBV9, the J call TRBJ2-6, with D possibly matching TRBD1 (5 bases). Per germline, CDR1 SGDLS and CDR2 YYNGEE. CDR3 length equals 17 residues. V was pared by 0 bases and J by 6 bases, with 16 bases between. This CDR3 is CASSVANQGTVANVLTF. CDR3 nucleotides: TGTGCCAGCAGCGTAGCAAACCAGGGAACTGTGGCCAACGTCCTGACTTTC. Combining the CDR3 with reference TRBV9 and TRBJ2-6 gives the whole variable domain DSGVTQTPKHLITATGQRVTLRCSPRSGDLSVYWYQQSLDQGLQFLIQYYNGEERAKGNILERFSAQQFPDLHSELNLSSLELGDSALYFCASSVANQGTVANVLTFGAGSRLTVL.

The chain couples TRBV9 to TRBJ2-3; TRBD2 matches at 11 bases. The CDR3 spans 17 residues. Germline CDR1 SGDLS, CDR2 YYNGEE. V gave up 3 bases and J gave up 3 bases; unmatched junction bases: 9. CDR3 protein: CASSGLLAGDPTDTQYF. The CDR3 DNA follows: TGTGCCAGCAGCGGATTACTAGCGGGAGACCCAACAGATACGCAGTATTTT.